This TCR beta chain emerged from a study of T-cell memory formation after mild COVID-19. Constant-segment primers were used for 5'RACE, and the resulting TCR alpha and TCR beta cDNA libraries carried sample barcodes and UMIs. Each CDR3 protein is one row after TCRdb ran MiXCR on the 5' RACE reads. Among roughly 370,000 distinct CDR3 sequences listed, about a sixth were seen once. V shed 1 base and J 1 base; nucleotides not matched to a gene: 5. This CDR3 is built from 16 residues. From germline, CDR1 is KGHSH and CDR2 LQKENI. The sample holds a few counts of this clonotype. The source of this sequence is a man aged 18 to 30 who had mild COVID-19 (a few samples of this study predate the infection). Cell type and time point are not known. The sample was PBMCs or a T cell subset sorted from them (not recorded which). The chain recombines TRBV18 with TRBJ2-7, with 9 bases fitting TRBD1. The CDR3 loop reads CASSPRQGGTSYEQYF. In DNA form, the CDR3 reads TGTGCCAGCTCACCACGACAGGGGGGGACATCCTACGAGCAGTACTTC.